This T cell receptor (beta chain) was sequenced in a study of cytomegalovirus exposure and HLA in healthy donors. Broader study findings: In a later analysis, several top co-occurrence clusters appeared linked to parvovirus B19, influenza, CMV and Epstein-Barr virus.

Per germline, CDR1 SGHTA and CDR2 FQGTGA. The CDR3 is 15 residues long. Trimming cost V 5 bases and J 2 bases, with 12 bases left between them. Remarks on this clone: The antigen is undetermined.

The PCR contained 60 Vbeta and 13 Jbeta primers. Method: immunoSEQ multiplex PCR; TCRdb's copy keeps in-frame clones and lacks some. Its clone listing holds roughly 120,000 clones. The receptor was isolated from a man aged 18 to 30 in good health and CMV-seronegative. This chain uses TRBV7-3 with TRBJ2-2; possibly TRBD2 for D (7 bases). The sequenced sample was PBMCs. CDR3 protein: CASSQGGENTGELFF. The CDR3 DNA is TGTGCCAGCAGCCAAGGGGGGGAAAACACCGGGGAGCTGTTTTTT.